A single count supports the clone carrying this T cell receptor beta chain. Its antigen is unidentified. These data are taken from a study of blood T cells in healthy people across ages. Overall study context: About one barcoded beta molecule per two T cells was the capture yield of template switching. Overall study findings and caveats: A roughly linear fall in TCR beta diversity per million T cells was seen with increasing age.

This CDR3 region has 14 residues. Germline V gene data show CDR1 as SGHRS and CDR2 as YFSETQ. Using a J-beta primer mix together with a sample-barcoded 5' primer, a second PCR was run for roughly 6 to 12 cycles. Each cDNA molecule carried a tag from a template-switch adaptor that contained 12 random nucleotides. TCRdb itself ran the 5' RACE reads through MiXCR, one entry per CDR3 protein. Of 750,000 to 950,000 distinct CDR3 sequences detected, 53% appear once; the ten largest clones hold about two fifths. The TCR comes from a man older than 75 in good health. The chain joins TRBV5-1 to TRBJ2-1; D could derive from TRBD1 or TRBD2 (5 bases each). The last part of the DNA fits TRBJ2-7 better; the J call may be wrong. Sequenced material: blood. In nucleotides, the CDR3 is TGCGCCAGCAGTCCACCGGGGCCTGGGAATGAGCAGTACTTC. This encodes CASSPPGPGNEQYF.